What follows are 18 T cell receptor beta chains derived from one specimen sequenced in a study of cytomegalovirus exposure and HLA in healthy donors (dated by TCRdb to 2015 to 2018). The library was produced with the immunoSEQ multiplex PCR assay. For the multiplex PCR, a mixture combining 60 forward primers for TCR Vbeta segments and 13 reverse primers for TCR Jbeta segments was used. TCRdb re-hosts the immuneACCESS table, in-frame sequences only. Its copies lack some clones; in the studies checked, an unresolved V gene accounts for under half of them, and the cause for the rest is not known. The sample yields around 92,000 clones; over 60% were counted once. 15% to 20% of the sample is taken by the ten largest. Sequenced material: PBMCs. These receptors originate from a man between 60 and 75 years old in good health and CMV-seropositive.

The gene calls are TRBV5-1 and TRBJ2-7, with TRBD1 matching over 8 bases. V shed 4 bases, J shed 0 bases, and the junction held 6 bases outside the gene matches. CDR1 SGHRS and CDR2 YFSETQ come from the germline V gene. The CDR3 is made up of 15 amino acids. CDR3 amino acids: CASSPQGGSSYEQYF. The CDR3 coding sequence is TGCGCCAGCAGCCCACAGGGGGGTAGCTCCTACGAGCAGTACTTC.

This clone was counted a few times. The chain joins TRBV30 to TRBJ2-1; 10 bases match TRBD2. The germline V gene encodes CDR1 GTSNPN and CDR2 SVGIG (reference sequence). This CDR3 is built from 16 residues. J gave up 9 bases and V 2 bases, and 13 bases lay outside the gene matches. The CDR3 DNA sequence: TGTGCCTGGAGTTTTTACTGGGCTAGCGGGGGTCGTGAGCAGTTCTTC. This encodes CAWSFYWASGGREQFF.

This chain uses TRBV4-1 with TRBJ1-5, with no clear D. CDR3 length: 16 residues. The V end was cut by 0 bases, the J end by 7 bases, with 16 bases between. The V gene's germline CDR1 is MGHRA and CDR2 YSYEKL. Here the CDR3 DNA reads TGCGCCAGCAGCCAAGATATGAACCCCAGGAGGCAGCCCCAGCATTTT. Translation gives CASSQDMNPRRQPQHF.

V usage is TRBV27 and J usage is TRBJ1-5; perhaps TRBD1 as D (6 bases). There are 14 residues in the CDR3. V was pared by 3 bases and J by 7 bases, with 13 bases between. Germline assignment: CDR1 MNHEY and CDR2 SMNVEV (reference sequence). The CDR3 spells CASSLSKQGQPQHF. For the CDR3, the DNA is TGTGCCAGCAGTTTGTCCAAACAGGGACAGCCCCAGCATTTT.

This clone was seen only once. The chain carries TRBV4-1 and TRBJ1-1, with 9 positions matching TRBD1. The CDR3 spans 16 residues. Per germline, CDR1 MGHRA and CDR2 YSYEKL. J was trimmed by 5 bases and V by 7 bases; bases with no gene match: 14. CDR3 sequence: CASNTPDRGEVTEAFF. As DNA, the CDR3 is TGCGCCAGCAACACTCCGGACAGGGGAGAAGTAACTGAAGCTTTCTTT.

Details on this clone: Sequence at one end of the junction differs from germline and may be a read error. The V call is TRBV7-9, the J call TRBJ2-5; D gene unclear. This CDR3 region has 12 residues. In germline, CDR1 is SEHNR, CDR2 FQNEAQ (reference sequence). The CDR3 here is CSSSLHLETQYF. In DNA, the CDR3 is TGTTCCAGCAGCTTACACTTGGAGACCCAGTACTTC.

The CDR3 nucleotides are TGTGCCAGCATCGGAGACAGGGGGGAGGGAGATACGCAGTATTTT. Its translation is CASIGDRGEGDTQYF. This chain links TRBV2 with TRBJ2-3, with TRBD1 matching 9 bases. The V gene end was trimmed by 7 bases and the J gene end by 5 bases; junction bases not matched to a gene: 10. CDR3 size: 15 residues. The germline V gene encodes CDR1 SNHLY and CDR2 FYNNEI.

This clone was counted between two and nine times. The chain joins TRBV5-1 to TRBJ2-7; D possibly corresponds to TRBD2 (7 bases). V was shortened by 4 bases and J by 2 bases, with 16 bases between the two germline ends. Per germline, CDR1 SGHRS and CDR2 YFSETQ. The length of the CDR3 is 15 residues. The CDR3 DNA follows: TGCGCCAGCAGCCTGGGAGGGGGAATCACCTACGAGCAGTACTTC. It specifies CASSLGGGITYEQYF.

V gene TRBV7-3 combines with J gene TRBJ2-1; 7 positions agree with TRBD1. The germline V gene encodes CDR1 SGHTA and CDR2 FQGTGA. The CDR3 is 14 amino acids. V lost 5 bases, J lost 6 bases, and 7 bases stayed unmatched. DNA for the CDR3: TGTGCCAGCAGCCGAGGACAGGAGGTCAATGAGCAGTTCTTC. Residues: CASSRGQEVNEQFF. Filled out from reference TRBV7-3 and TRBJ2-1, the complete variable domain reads GAGVSQTPSNKVTEKGKYVELRCDPISGHTALYWYRQSLGQGPEFLIYFQGTGAADDSGLPNDRFFAVRPEGSVSTLKIQRTERGDSAVYLCASSRGQEVNEQFFGPGTRLTVL.

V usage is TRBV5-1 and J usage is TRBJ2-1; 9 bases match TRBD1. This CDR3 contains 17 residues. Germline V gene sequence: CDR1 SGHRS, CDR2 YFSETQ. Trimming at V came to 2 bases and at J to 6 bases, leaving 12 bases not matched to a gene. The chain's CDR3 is CASSFGVGTGYTNEQFF. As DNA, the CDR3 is TGCGCCAGCAGCTTTGGAGTCGGGACAGGGTACACCAATGAGCAGTTCTTC.

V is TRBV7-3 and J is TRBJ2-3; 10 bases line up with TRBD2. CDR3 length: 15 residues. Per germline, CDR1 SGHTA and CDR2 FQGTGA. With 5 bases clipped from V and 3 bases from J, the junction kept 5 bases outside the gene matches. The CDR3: CASSPLAGKTDTQYF. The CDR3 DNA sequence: TGTGCCAGCAGCCCACTAGCGGGAAAAACAGATACGCAGTATTTT.

The CDR3 region has the DNA TGTGCCAGCAATCCGGGACAGGGTGACGAGCAGTACTTC. It translates to CASNPGQGDEQYF. The chain joins TRBV9 to TRBJ2-5; 9 bases agree with TRBD1. The J call may be faulty, since TRBJ2-7 better matches the DNA end. The germline V gene has CDR1 SGDLS and CDR2 YYNGEE. The CDR3 runs 13 residues.

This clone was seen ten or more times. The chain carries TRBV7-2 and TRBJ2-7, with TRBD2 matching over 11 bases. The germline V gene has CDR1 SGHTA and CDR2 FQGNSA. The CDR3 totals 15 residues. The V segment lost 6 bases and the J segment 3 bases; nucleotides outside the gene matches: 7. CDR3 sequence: CASSLTSGDLYEQYF. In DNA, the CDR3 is TGTGCCAGCAGTTTGACTAGCGGGGACCTCTACGAGCAGTACTTC.

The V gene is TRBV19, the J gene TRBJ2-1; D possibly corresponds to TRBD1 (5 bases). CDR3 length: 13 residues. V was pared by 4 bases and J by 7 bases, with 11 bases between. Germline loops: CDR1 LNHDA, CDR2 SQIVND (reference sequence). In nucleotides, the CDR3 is TGTGCCAGTAGTAACGACAGAGCTAATGAGCAGTTCTTC. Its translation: CASSNDRANEQFF.

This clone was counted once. This CDR3 reads CASSQTSGGEGQYF. The CDR3 nucleotides read TGTGCCAGCAGCCAGACTAGCGGGGGAGAGGGCCAGTACTTC. J is TRBJ2-5 and V is TRBV11-2; 12 nucleotides match TRBD2. The CDR3 spans 14 residues. V dropped 5 bases and J dropped 10; count of bases not matched to a gene: 8. Germline CDR1 and CDR2: SGHAT and FQNNGV.

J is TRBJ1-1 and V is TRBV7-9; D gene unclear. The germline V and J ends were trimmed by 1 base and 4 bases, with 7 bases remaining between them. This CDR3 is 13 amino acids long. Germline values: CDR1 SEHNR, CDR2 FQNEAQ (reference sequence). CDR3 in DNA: TGTGCCAGCAGCTTAGGGGAGAGCACTGAAGCTTTCTTT. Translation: CASSLGESTEAFF.

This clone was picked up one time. As DNA, the CDR3 is TGTGCCAGCAGCTTAGTCGCAGGCCCTCTCTGGGAGCAGTACTTC. Translating gives CASSLVAGPLWEQYF. J is TRBJ2-7 and V is TRBV7-9; no clear D gene. This CDR3 comprises 15 residues. V was clipped by 1 base and J by 7 bases, with 17 bases between them. The germline CDR1 and CDR2 sequences are SEHNR and FQNEAQ (reference sequence).

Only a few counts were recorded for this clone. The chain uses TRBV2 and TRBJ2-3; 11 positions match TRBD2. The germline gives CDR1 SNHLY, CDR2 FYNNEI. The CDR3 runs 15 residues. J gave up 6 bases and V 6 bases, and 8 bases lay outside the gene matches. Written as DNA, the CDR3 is TGTGCCAGCAGAGCTAGCGGGGGGCCGAGCGATACGCAGTATTTT. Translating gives CASRASGGPSDTQYF.